The clone carrying this T cell receptor (beta chain) has just a few counts. This clone may be a read error of a much larger clone one base away. Using MiXCR, TCRdb re-called clones from the PCR reads. The sample includes about 69,000 clones, over 12% of them seen just once. This sample is drawn from a study of metastatic and nonmetastatic thyroid tumors. Germline V lookup: CDR1 SEHNR, CDR2 FQNEAQ (reference sequence). The V end lost 2 bases, the J end lost 4 bases, and 20 bases lay between the germline ends. This CDR3 comprises 17 residues. Thyroid surgery was performed in patients who had received no treatment beforehand.

The origin of this receptor is a male donor with papillary thyroid cancer or a benign thyroid nodule (not recorded which). Some clones in this sample may be carry-over from other donors' samples. The chain combines TRBV7-9 with TRBJ2-5; D is uncertain. The sample taken for sequencing was blood. In DNA, the CDR3 is TGTGCCAGCAGCTTACACGTTGGTGGCGCTTCGAGAGAGACCCAGTACTTC. This translates into CASSLHVGGASRETQYF.